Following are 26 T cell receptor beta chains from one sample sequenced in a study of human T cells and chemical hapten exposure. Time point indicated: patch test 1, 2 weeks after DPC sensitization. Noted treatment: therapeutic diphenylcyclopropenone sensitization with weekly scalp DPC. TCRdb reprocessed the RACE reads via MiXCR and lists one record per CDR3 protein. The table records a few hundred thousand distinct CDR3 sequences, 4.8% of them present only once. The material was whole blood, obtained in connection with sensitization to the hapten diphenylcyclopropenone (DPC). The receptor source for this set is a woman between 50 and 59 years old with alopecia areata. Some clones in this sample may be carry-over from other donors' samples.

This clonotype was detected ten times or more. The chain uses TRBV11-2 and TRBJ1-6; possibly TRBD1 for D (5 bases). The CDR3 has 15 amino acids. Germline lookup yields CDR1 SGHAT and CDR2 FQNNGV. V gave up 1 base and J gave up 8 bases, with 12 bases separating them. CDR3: CASSLGFGGDSPLHF. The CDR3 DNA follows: TGTGCCAGCAGCTTAGGATTTGGGGGTGATTCACCCCTCCACTTT. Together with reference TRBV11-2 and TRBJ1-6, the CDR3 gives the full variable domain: EAGVAQSPRYKIIEKRQSVAFWCNPISGHATLYWYQQILGQGPKLLIQFQNNGVVDDSQLPKDRFSAERLKGVDSTLKIQPAKLEDSAVYLCASSLGFGGDSPLHFGNGTRLTVT.

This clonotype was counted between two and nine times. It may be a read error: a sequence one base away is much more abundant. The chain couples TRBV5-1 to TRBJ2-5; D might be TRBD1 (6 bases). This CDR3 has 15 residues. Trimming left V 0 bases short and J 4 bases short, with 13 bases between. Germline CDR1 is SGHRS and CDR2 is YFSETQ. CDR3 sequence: CASSLVGQPRETQYF. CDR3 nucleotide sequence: TGCGCCAGCAGCTTGGTTGGACAGCCTCGAGAGACCCAGTACTTC.

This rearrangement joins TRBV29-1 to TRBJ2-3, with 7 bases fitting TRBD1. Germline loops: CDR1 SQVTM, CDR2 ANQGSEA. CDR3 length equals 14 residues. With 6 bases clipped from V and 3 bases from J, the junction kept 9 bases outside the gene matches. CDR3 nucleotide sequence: TGCAGCGTCGGCGACAGGGTCAGAACAGATACGCAGTATTTT. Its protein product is CSVGDRVRTDTQYF.

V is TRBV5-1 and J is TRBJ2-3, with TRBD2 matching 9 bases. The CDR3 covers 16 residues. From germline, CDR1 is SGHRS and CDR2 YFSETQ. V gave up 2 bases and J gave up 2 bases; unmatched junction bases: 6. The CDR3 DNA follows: TGCGCCAGCAGCTTTGTTAGCGGGAGTACCACAGATACGCAGTATTTT. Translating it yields CASSFVSGSTTDTQYF.

CDR3 amino acids: CSARVAGATDTQYF. The CDR3 nucleotides read TGCAGTGCTAGAGTAGCGGGGGCCACAGATACGCAGTATTTT. The chain uses TRBV20-1 and TRBJ2-3; TRBD2 agrees at 9 bases. The CDR3 is 14 amino acids. The germline V gene has CDR1 DFQATT and CDR2 SNEGSKA (reference sequence). V trimming: 1 base; J trimming: 2 bases; junction bases outside the gene matches: 1.

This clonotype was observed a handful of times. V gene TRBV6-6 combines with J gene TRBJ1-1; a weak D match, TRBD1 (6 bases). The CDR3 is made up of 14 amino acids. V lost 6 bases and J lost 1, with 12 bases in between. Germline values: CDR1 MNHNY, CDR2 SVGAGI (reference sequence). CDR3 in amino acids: CASSDGQPNTEAFF. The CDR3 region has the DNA TGTGCCAGCAGCGACGGACAGCCGAACACTGAAGCTTTCTTT.

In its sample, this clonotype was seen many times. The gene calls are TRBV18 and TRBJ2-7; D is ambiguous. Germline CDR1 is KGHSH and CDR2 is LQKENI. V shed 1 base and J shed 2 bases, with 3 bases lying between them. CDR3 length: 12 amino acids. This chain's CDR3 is CASSPLPYEQYF. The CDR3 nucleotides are TGTGCCAGCTCACCACTCCCCTACGAGCAGTACTTC.

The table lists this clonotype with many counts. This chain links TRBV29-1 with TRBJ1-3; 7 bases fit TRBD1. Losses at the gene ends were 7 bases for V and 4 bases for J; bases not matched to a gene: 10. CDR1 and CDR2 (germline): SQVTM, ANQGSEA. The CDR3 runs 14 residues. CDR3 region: CSALTQGDGNTIYF. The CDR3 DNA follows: TGCAGCGCGCTTACCCAGGGGGACGGAAACACCATATATTTT.

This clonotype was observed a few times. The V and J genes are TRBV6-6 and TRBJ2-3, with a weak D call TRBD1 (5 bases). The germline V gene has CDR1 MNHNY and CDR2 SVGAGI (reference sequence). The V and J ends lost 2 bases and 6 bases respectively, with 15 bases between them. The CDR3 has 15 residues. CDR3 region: CASSYETALRDTQYF. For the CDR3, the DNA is TGTGCCAGCAGTTACGAGACAGCCCTGAGGGATACGCAGTATTTT.

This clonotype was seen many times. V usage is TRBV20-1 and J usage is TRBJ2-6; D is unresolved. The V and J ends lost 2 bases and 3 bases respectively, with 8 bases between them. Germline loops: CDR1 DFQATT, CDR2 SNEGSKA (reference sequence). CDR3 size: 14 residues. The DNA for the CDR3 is TGCAGTGCTAGAACGGCAGTTGGGGCCAACGTCCTGACTTTC. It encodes CSARTAVGANVLTF.

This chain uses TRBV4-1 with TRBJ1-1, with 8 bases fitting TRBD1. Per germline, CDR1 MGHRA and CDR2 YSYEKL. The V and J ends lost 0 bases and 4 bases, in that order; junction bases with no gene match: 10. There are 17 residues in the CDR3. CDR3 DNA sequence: TGCGCCAGCAGCCAAGATCGGCAGGGGGCGTCGAGCACTGAAGCTTTCTTT. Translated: CASSQDRQGASSTEAFF.

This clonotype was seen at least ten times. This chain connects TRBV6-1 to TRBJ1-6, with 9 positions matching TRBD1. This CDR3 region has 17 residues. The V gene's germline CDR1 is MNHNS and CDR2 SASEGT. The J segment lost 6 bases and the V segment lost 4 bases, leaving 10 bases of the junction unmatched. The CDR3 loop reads CASSVLRDRVANSPLHF. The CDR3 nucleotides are TGTGCCAGCAGTGTCCTCCGGGACAGGGTTGCTAATTCACCCCTCCACTTT.

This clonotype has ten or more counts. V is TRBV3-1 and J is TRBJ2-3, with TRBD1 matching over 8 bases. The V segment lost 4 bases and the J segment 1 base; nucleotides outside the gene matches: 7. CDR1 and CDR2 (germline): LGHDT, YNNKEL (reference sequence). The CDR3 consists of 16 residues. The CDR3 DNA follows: TGTGCCAGCAGCCCTACGACAGGGGCACGCACAGATACGCAGTATTTT. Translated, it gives CASSPTTGARTDTQYF.

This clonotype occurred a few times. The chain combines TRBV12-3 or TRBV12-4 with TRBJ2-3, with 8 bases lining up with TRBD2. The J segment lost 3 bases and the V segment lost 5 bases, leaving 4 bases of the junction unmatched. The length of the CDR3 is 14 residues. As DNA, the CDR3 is TGTGCCAGCAGTCGTAGCGGGAATACAGATACGCAGTATTTT. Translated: CASSRSGNTDTQYF.

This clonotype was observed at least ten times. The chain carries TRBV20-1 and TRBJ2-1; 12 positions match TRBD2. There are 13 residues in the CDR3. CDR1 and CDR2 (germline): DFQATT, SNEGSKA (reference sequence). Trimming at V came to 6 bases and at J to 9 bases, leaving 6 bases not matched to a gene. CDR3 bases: TGCAGTGCCCAAGGACTAGCGGGACGTGAGCAGTTCTTC. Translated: CSAQGLAGREQFF.

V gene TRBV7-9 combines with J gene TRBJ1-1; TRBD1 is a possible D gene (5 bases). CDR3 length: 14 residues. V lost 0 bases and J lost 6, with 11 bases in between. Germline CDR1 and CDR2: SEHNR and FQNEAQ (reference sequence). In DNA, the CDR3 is TGTGCCAGCAGCTTAGCGGGAGCGGGGGCTGAAGCTTTCTTT. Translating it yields CASSLAGAGAEAFF.

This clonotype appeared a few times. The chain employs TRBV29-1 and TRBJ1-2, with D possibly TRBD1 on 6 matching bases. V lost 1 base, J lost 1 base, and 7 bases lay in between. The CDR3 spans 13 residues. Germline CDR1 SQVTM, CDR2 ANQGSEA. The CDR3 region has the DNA TGCAGCGTTGAAGGCAGGGGTAACTATGGCTACACCTTC. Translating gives CSVEGRGNYGYTF. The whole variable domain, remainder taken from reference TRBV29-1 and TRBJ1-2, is SAVISQKPSRDICQRGTSLTIQCQVDSQVTMMFWYRQQPGQSLTLIATANQGSEATYESGFVIDKFPISRPNLTFSTLTVSNMSPEDSSIYLCSVEGRGNYGYTFGSGTRLTVV.

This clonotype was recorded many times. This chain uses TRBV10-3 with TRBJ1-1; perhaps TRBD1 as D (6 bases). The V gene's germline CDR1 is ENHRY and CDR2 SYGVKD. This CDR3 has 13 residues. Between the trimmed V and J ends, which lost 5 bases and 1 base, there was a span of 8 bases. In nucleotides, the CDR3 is TGTGCCATCAGTAGGGGGGAGAACACTGAAGCTTTCTTT. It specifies CAISRGENTEAFF.

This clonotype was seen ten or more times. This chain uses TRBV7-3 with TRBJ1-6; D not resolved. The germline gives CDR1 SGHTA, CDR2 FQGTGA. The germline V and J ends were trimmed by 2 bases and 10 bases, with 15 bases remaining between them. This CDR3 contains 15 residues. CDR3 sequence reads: CASSLEGHGGSPLHF. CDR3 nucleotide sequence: TGTGCCAGCAGCTTAGAGGGTCACGGCGGCTCACCCCTCCACTTT.

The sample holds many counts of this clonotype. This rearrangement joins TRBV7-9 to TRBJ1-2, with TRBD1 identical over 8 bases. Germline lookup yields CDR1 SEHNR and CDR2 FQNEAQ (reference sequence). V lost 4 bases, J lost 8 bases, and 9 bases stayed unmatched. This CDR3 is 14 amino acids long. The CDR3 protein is CASSSEGQGAGYTF. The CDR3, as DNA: TGTGCCAGCAGCTCAGAGGGTCAGGGGGCAGGCTACACCTTC. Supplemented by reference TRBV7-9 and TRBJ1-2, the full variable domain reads DTGVSQNPRHKITKRGQNVTFRCDPISEHNRLYWYRQTLGQGPEFLTYFQNEAQLEKSRLLSDRFSAERPKGSFSTLEIQRTEQGDSAMYLCASSSEGQGAGYTFGSGTRLTVV.

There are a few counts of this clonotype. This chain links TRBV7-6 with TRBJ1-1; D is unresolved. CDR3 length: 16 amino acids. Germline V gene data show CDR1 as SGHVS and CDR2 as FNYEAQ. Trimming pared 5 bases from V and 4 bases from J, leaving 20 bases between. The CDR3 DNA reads TGTGCCAGCAGCCCTAACATTGGAGGGTTGGGCACTGAAGCTTTCTTT. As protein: CASSPNIGGLGTEAFF.

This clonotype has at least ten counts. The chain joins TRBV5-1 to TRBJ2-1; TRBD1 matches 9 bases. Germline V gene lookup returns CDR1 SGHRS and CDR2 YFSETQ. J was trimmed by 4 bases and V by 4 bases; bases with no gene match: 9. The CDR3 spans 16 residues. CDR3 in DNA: TGCGCCAGCAGCCCGGAGATCGGGACAGGGTACAATGAGCAGTTCTTC. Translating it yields CASSPEIGTGYNEQFF.

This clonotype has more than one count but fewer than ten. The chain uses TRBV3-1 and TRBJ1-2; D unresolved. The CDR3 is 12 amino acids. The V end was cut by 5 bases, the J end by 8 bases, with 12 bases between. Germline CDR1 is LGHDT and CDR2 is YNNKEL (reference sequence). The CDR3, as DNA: TGTGCCAGCAGCGCACCCCAACGAGGCTACACCTTC. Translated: CASSAPQRGYTF.

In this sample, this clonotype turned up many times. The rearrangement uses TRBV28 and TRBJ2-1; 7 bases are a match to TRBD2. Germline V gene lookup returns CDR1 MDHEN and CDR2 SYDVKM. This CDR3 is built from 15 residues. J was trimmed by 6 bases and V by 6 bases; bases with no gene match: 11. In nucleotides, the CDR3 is TGTGCCAGCAGCGATTACGGGACTACAGGCAATGAGCAGTTCTTC. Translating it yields CASSDYGTTGNEQFF.

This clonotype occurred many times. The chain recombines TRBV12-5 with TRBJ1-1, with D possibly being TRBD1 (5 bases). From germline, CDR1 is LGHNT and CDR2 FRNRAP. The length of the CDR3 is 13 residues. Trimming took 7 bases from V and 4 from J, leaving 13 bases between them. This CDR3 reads CASAHAGGTEAFF. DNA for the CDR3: TGTGCTAGTGCTCACGCGGGGGGCACTGAAGCTTTCTTT.

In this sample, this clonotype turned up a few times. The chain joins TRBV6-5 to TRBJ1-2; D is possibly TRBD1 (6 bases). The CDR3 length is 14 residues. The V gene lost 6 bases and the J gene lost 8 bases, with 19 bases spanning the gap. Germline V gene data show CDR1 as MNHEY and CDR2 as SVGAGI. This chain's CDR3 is CASRARQELWGYTF. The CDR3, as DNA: TGTGCCAGCAGAGCACGACAGGAACTCTGGGGCTACACCTTC.